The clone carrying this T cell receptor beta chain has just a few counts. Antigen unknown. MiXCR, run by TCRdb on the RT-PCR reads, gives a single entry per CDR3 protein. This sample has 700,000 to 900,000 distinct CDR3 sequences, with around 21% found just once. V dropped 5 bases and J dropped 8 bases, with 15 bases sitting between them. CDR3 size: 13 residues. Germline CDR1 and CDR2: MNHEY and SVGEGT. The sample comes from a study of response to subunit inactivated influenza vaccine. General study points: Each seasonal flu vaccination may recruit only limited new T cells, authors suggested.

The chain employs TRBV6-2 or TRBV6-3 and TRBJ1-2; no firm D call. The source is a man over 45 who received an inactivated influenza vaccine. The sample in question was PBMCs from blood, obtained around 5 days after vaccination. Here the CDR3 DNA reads TGTGCCAGCAGTCCGACCGGTGCCGCGGGCTACACCTTC. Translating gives CASSPTGAAGYTF.